Listed here are 15 T cell receptor beta chains from one sample, sequenced in a study of vaccination effects on CD4 cells after COVID-19. Profiling relied on immunoSEQ multiplex PCR, and the TCRdb table lists in-frame clones only, not all of them. This table has approximately 28,000 clones, over 65% appearing once. Ahead of sequencing, the ViraFEST assay grew antigen-specific CD4+ T cells using viral peptide pools. Following 10 days of culture, CD4+ T cells were isolated. None of the vaccinated had previously contracted SARS-CoV-2, and their nucleocapsid antibodies tested negative. Antigen specificity for these receptors is unknown. The specimen comprised CD4+ T cells from PBMCs cultured with HCoV-NL63 spike peptides, sampled before COVID-19 vaccination. These receptor sequences come from a human donor who received a COVID-19 vaccine.

This clone was picked up a small number of times. V gene TRBV28 combines with J gene TRBJ1-2; 8 bases are a match to TRBD1. CDR1 is MDHEN and CDR2 is SYDVKM in the germline V gene. This CDR3 is built from 13 residues. V lost 3 bases to trimming and J lost 7 bases; unmatched junction nucleotides: 4. CDR3 sequence (DNA): TGTGCCAGCAGTTTGGCAGGGGGCAGTGGCTACACCTTC. Encoded protein: CASSLAGGSGYTF.

CDR3 sequence (DNA): TGTGCCAGCAGTGAATCGGGACAGATCTATGGCTACACCTTC. Amino acids: CASSESGQIYGYTF. The J gene is TRBJ1-2, the V gene TRBV6-1, with 7 bases fitting TRBD1. Unmatched junction bases numbered 4, after V lost 2 bases and J lost 4 bases. This CDR3 has 14 amino acids. Germline loops: CDR1 MNHNS, CDR2 SASEGT.

V usage is TRBV5-8 and J usage is TRBJ2-5; D is undetermined. Trimming removed 1 base at V and 7 bases at J, with 11 bases between. CDR1 and CDR2 (germline): SGHTS, YDEGEE. CDR3 size: 13 residues. CDR3 protein: CASSLSGSGTQYF. CDR3 DNA: TGTGCCAGCAGCTTGTCTGGGTCGGGGACCCAGTACTTC. The full variable domain, in which reference TRBV5-8 and TRBJ2-5 provide the parts outside the CDR3, is EAGVTQSPTHLIKTRGQQATLRCSPISGHTSVYWYQQALGLGLQFLLWYDEGEERNRGNFPPRFSGRQFPNYSSELNVNALELEDSALYLCASSLSGSGTQYFGPGTRLLVL.

The chain recombines TRBV6-4 with TRBJ2-7, with D tentatively TRBD1 or TRBD2 (5 bases each). The V end lost 4 bases, the J end lost 3 bases, and 16 bases lay between the germline ends. The CDR3 totals 15 residues. Germline CDR1 reads MRHNA; CDR2 reads SNTAGT. CDR3 sequence reads: CASSAGPSNYYEQYF. The CDR3, as DNA: TGTGCCAGCAGTGCGGGACCTTCGAATTACTACGAGCAGTACTTC.

The chain employs TRBV28 and TRBJ2-7; tentative D call: TRBD1 (6 bases). Germline loops: CDR1 MDHEN, CDR2 SYDVKM. The ends were cut back, 6 bases at V and 9 bases at J, with 12 bases in the middle. This CDR3 has 11 amino acids. The CDR3 loop is CASRGASRQYF. The CDR3 DNA sequence: TGTGCCAGCAGGGGGGCCTCCAGGCAGTACTTC.

The chain joins TRBV5-4 to TRBJ2-1, with 11 bases fitting TRBD2. CDR1 is SGHNT and CDR2 is YYREEE in the germline V gene (reference sequence). CDR3 size: 15 residues. With V trimmed by 1 base and J by 6 bases, 3 bases remained unmatched. The CDR3 here is CASSLIAGGVNEQFF. CDR3 nucleotides: TGTGCCAGCAGCTTGATAGCGGGGGGGGTCAATGAGCAGTTCTTC.

This clone was seen only a few times. J is TRBJ2-2 and V is TRBV2; TRBD2 is a possible D gene (6 bases). V shed 1 base and J shed 1 base, with 10 bases lying between them. The CDR3 covers 16 residues. Germline V gives CDR1 SNHLY, CDR2 FYNNEI. The DNA of the CDR3 is TGTGCCAGCAGTGAAGAAGGAGCGGGGAACACCGGGGAGCTGTTTTTT. Its protein is CASSEEGAGNTGELFF.

The gene calls are TRBV5-1 and TRBJ2-4; D is unclear. V was trimmed by 0 bases and J by 5 bases, leaving 6 bases between them. CDR1 and CDR2 from the germline V gene are SGHRS and YFSETQ. This CDR3 comprises 13 residues. The CDR3 here is CASSLGRENIQYF. CDR3 coding DNA: TGCGCCAGCAGCTTGGGGCGAGAAAACATTCAGTACTTC.

The chain combines TRBV12-3 or TRBV12-4 with TRBJ1-2; D may be TRBD1 (6 bases). The CDR3 totals 13 residues. Trimming shortened V by 5 bases and J by 3 bases, and 10 bases separated the two germline ends. CDR3 in DNA: TGTGCCAGCAGTGGACAGTTGGACTATGGCTACACCTTC. It translates to CASSGQLDYGYTF.

V and J are TRBV11-1 and TRBJ2-5; possibly TRBD2 for D (6 bases). Germline assignment: CDR1 SGHAT and CDR2 FQDESV (reference sequence). V was clipped by 3 bases and J by 1 base, with 9 bases between them. CDR3 size: 14 residues. DNA of the CDR3: TGTGCCAGCAGCTTTACGGGACTCCAAGAGACCCAGTACTTC. Amino acids: CASSFTGLQETQYF.

The chain recombines TRBV5-4 with TRBJ1-2; D not resolved. V dropped 0 bases and J dropped 1 base, with 4 bases sitting between them. From germline, CDR1 is SGHNT and CDR2 YYREEE (reference sequence). The CDR3 has 13 residues. CDR3 sequence (DNA): TGTGCCAGCAGCTTGGAGGGTAACTATGGCTACACCTTC. Translated, it gives CASSLEGNYGYTF.

V is TRBV3-1 (or the pseudogene TRBV3-2) and J is TRBJ2-2; tentatively, D is TRBD2 (6 bases). Germline V CDR1 and CDR2: LGHDT, YNNKEL (reference sequence). The CDR3 has 15 amino acids. V was pared by 1 base and J by 8 bases, with 14 bases between. The CDR3 loop is CASSQGYGSEGELFF. For the CDR3, the DNA is TGTGCCAGCAGCCAAGGTTACGGGAGCGAGGGGGAGCTGTTTTTT.

This chain connects TRBV28 to TRBJ1-2; 7 bases align to TRBD1. The V gene end was trimmed by 0 bases and the J gene end by 4 bases; junction bases not matched to a gene: 2. This CDR3 has 14 residues. CDR1 is MDHEN, CDR2 SYDVKM, per germline. The CDR3 region has the DNA TGTGCCAGCAGTTTATGGGGACAGATCTATGGCTACACCTTC. This sequence encodes CASSLWGQIYGYTF.

The table lists this clone with a few counts. The CDR3 coding sequence is TGTGCCAGCAGTTTGAACCCGAATAATTCACCCCTCCACTTT. Translated, it gives CASSLNPNNSPLHF. The V and J genes are TRBV28 and TRBJ1-6; D remains ambiguous. V lost 3 bases, J lost 5 bases, and 8 bases lay in between. Germline loops: CDR1 MDHEN, CDR2 SYDVKM. This CDR3 has 14 amino acids.

V and J are TRBV28 and TRBJ2-2; D may be TRBD1 or TRBD2 (5 bases each). The V and J ends lost 2 bases and 5 bases respectively, with 15 bases between them. Germline V gives CDR1 MDHEN, CDR2 SYDVKM. This CDR3 contains 16 residues. The CDR3 protein is CASSLRGGPATGELFF. CDR3 in DNA: TGTGCCAGCAGTTTACGGGGCGGCCCCGCTACCGGGGAGCTGTTTTTT.